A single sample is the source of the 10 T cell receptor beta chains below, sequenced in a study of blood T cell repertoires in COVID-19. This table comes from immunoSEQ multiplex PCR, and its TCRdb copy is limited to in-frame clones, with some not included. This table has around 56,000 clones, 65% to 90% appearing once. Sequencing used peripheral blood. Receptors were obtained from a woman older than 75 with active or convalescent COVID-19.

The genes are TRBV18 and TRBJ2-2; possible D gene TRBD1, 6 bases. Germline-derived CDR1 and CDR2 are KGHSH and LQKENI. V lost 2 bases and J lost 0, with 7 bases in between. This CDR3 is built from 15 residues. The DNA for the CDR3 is TGTGCCAGCTCACCATGGACAGCGAACACCGGGGAGCTGTTTTTT. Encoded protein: CASSPWTANTGELFF.

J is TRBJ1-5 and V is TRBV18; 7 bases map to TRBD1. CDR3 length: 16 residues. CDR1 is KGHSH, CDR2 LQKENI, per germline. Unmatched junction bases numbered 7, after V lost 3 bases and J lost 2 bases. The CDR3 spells CASSPTGKEGNQPQHF. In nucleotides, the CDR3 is TGTGCCAGCTCACCGACAGGGAAGGAGGGCAATCAGCCCCAGCATTTT. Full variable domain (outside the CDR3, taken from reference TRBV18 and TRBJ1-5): NAGVMQNPRHLVRRRGQEARLRCSPMKGHSHVYWYRQLPEEGLKFMVYLQKENIIDESGMPKERFSAEFPKEGPSILRIQQVVRGDSAAYFCASSPTGKEGNQPQHFGDGTRLSIL.

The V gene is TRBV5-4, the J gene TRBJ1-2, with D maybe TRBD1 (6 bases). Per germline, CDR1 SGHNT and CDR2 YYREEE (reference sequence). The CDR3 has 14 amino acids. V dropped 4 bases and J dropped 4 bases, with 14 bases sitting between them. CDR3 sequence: CASSVTGNRYGYTF. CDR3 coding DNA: TGTGCCAGCAGCGTTACAGGGAATCGCTATGGCTACACCTTC.

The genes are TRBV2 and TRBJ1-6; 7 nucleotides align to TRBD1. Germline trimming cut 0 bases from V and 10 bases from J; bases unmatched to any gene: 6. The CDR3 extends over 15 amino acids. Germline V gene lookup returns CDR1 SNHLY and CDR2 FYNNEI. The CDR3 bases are TGTGCCAGCAGTGAAGCGGCTGACAGGGTCTCACCCCTCCACTTT. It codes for CASSEAADRVSPLHF. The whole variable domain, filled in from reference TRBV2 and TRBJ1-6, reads EPEVTQTPSHQVTQMGQEVILRCVPISNHLYFYWYRQILGQKVEFLVSFYNNEISEKSEIFDDQFSVERPDGSNFTLKIRSTKLEDSAMYFCASSEAADRVSPLHFGNGTRLTVT.

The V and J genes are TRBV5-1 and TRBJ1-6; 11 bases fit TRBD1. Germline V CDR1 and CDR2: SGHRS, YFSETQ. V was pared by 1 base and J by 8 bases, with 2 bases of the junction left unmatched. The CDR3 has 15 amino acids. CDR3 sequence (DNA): TGCGCCAGCAGCTTGACGGGACAGGGGGATTCACCCCTCCACTTT. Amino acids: CASSLTGQGDSPLHF.

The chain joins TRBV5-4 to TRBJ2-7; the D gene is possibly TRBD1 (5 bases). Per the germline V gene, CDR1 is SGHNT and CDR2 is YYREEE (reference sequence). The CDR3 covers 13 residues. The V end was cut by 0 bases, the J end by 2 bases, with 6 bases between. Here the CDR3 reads CASSLAGTYEQYF. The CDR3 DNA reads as TGTGCCAGCAGCTTGGCAGGGACCTACGAGCAGTACTTC.

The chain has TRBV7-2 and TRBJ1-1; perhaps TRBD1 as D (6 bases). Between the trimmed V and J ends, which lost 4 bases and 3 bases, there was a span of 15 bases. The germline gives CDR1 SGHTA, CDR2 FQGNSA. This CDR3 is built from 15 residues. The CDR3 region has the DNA TGTGCCAGCAGCTCATCGGGTGGGACATACACTGAAGCTTTCTTT. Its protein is CASSSSGGTYTEAFF. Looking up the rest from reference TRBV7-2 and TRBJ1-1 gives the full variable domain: GAGVSQSPSNKVTEKGKDVELRCDPISGHTALYWYRQSLGQGLEFLIYFQGNSAPDKSGLPSDRFSAERTGGSVSTLTIQRTQQEDSAVYLCASSSSGGTYTEAFFGQGTRLTVV.

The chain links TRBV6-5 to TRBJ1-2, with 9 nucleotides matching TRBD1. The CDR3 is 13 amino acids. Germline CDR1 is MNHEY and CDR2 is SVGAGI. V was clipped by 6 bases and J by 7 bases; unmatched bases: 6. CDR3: CASRGQGVGGYTF. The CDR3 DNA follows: TGTGCCAGCAGGGGACAGGGAGTTGGTGGCTACACCTTC.

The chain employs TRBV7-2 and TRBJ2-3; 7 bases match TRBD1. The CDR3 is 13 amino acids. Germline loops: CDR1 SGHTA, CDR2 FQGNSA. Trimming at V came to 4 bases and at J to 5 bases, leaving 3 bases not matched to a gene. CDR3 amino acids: CASSSGQIDTQYF. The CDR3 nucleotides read TGTGCCAGCAGCTCGGGACAGATAGATACGCAGTATTTT.

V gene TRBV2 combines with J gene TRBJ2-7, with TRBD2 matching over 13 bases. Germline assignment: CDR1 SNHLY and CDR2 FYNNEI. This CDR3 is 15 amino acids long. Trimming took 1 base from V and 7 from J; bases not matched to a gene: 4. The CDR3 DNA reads TGTGCCAGCAGTGAAGAAAGGACTAGCGGGGGTGAGCAGTACTTC. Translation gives CASSEERTSGGEQYF.